The 16 T cell receptor beta chains given below trace back to one sample, sequenced in a study of cytomegalovirus exposure and HLA in healthy donors. Profiling relied on immunoSEQ multiplex PCR, and the TCRdb table lists in-frame clones only, not all of them. This table has around 300,000 clones, about 86% appearing once. Sequenced material: PBMCs. The receptors derive from a woman aged 18-29 years in good health and CMV-seronegative.

The chain carries TRBV27 and TRBJ2-7; unclear D gene. CDR1 is MNHEY, CDR2 SMNVEV, per germline (reference sequence). This CDR3 comprises 11 residues. The ends were cut back, 3 bases at V and 5 bases at J, with 5 bases in the middle. The CDR3 DNA reads TGTGCCAGCAGTTTTTTCAACGAGCAGTACTTC. This sequence encodes CASSFFNEQYF.

This clone has a handful of counts. The chain carries TRBV14 and TRBJ1-2, with 9 bases identical to TRBD1. V shed 0 bases and J 5 bases; nucleotides not matched to a gene: 16. The CDR3 runs to 19 residues. Germline loops: CDR1 SGHDN, CDR2 FVKESK. The CDR3 DNA reads TGTGCCAGCAGCCAAGATCAGACCCACAGGGGGCGCGGGGAGTATGGCTACACCTTC. Protein: CASSQDQTHRGRGEYGYTF.

The chain recombines TRBV6-5 with TRBJ2-3, with D possibly matching TRBD1 (6 bases). CDR1 MNHEY and CDR2 SVGAGI come from the germline V gene. The V and J ends lost 4 bases and 0 bases respectively, with 11 bases between them. This CDR3 contains 15 residues. In DNA, the CDR3 is TGTGCCAGCAGTTTCGGACAGACTAGCACAGATACGCAGTATTTT. This sequence encodes CASSFGQTSTDTQYF.

In DNA form, the CDR3 reads TGTGCCTGGAGTTTCCTCGGAGAGACCCAGTACTTC. The encoded protein is CAWSFLGETQYF. The chain couples TRBV30 to TRBJ2-5; D not certain. Germline CDR1 is GTSNPN and CDR2 is SVGIG (reference sequence). V lost 2 bases, J lost 4 bases, and 8 bases lay in between. This CDR3 spans 12 amino acids.

The chain is built from TRBV9 and TRBJ1-2; 7 bases match TRBD1. This CDR3 spans 13 amino acids. Per the germline V gene, CDR1 is SGDLS and CDR2 is YYNGEE. V was clipped by 3 bases and J by 7 bases; unmatched bases: 6. CDR3: CASSGLGGPGYTF. CDR3 in DNA: TGTGCCAGCAGCGGGTTAGGGGGCCCTGGCTACACCTTC.

V usage is TRBV9 and J usage is TRBJ1-1, with 8 bases fitting TRBD1. The CDR3 loop spans 15 amino acids. Germline trimming cut 3 bases from V and 10 bases from J; bases unmatched to any gene: 14. Looked up from germline, CDR1 is SGDLS and CDR2 is YYNGEE. The CDR3 protein is CASSAIGQGPTGAFF. In DNA, the CDR3 is TGTGCCAGCAGCGCCATCGGACAGGGCCCGACAGGAGCTTTCTTT.

This clone was counted a single time. The chain carries TRBV11-3 and TRBJ2-7; D perhaps matches TRBD1 (6 bases). The V gene's germline CDR1 is SGHNT and CDR2 YENEEA. The CDR3 loop spans 13 amino acids. V was shortened by 8 bases and J by 0 bases, with 11 bases between the two germline ends. The DNA of the CDR3 is TGTGCCAGCGAGAACAGGGACTCCTACGAGCAGTACTTC. Protein: CASENRDSYEQYF.

The chain has TRBV7-9 and TRBJ2-3; possibly TRBD2 for D (5 bases). V was cut by 6 bases and J by 0 bases, with 16 bases left in between. This CDR3 has 16 amino acids. From germline, CDR1 is SEHNR and CDR2 FQNEAQ (reference sequence). The CDR3 reads CASRSPGSTSTDTQYF. As DNA, the CDR3 is TGTGCCAGCAGGTCACCGGGGAGTACTAGCACAGATACGCAGTATTTT. Drawing the rest from reference TRBV7-9 and TRBJ2-3, the complete variable domain is DTGVSQNPRHKITKRGQNVTFRCDPISEHNRLYWYRQTLGQGPEFLTYFQNEAQLEKSRLLSDRFSAERPKGSFSTLEIQRTEQGDSAMYLCASRSPGSTSTDTQYFGPGTRLTVL.

The V gene is TRBV6-1, the J gene TRBJ2-7; tentatively, D is TRBD2 (6 bases). Trimming pared 8 bases from V and 2 bases from J, leaving 16 bases between. The CDR3 has 14 amino acids. Germline-derived CDR1 and CDR2 are MNHNS and SASEGT. This chain's CDR3 is CASLPGSDAYEQYF. Written as DNA, the CDR3 is TGTGCCAGCCTACCCGGGAGCGATGCCTACGAGCAGTACTTC.

The chain uses TRBV28 and TRBJ2-7; tentatively, D is TRBD1 (6 bases). Per the germline V gene, CDR1 is MDHEN and CDR2 is SYDVKM. This CDR3 comprises 13 residues. Trimming stripped 6 bases from V and 7 bases from J, with 16 bases between. The CDR3 protein is CASSFAGADEQYF. CDR3 nucleotides: TGTGCCAGCAGCTTCGCAGGGGCTGATGAGCAGTACTTC.

The V gene is TRBV25-1, the J gene TRBJ1-2, with a tentative D call TRBD1 (6 bases). Trimming removed 6 bases at V and 1 base at J, with 15 bases between. This CDR3 region has 15 residues. Germline CDR1 is MGHDK and CDR2 is SYGVNS. CDR3 nucleotides: TGTGCCAGCAGGGGGGGGGCAGGATTTAACTATGGCTACACCTTC. Translation: CASRGGAGFNYGYTF.

The chain carries TRBV10-3 and TRBJ2-3; D ambiguous. Trimming shortened V by 2 bases and J by 2 bases, and 11 bases separated the two germline ends. The CDR3 contains 15 residues. Germline assignment: CDR1 ENHRY and CDR2 SYGVKD. The CDR3 nucleotides read TGTGCCATCAGTGAGAGCGAGACCCTCACAGATACGCAGTATTTT. Amino acid sequence: CAISESETLTDTQYF.

As regards this clone: The identical CDR3 is also encoded by other nucleotide sequences in the sample. The genes are TRBV30 and TRBJ2-5, with 7 bases fitting TRBD2. The CDR3 consists of 11 residues. V shed 3 bases and J 5 bases; nucleotides not matched to a gene: 0. Germline lookup yields CDR1 GTSNPN and CDR2 SVGIG (reference sequence). The CDR3 region is CAWSGGETQYF. The DNA for the CDR3 is TGTGCCTGGAGCGGGGGGGAGACCCAGTACTTC.

This clone was counted a single time. This chain joins TRBV30 and TRBJ1-2; tentative D call: TRBD1 (5 bases). CDR1 and CDR2 (germline): GTSNPN, SVGIG (reference sequence). V was shortened by 5 bases and J by 2 bases, with 15 bases between the two germline ends. CDR3 length: 14 amino acids. The CDR3 spells CAWHSGIINYGYTF. CDR3 nucleotide sequence: TGTGCCTGGCACTCAGGGATCATCAACTATGGCTACACCTTC.

The chain joins TRBV11-3 to TRBJ2-7; D is undetermined. Trimming took 1 base from V and 5 from J, leaving 12 bases between them. Germline V CDR1 and CDR2: SGHNT, YENEEA. The CDR3 covers 14 residues. The CDR3 DNA reads as TGTGCCAGCAGCTTAGCCTTTTCCGAGAACGAGCAGTACTTC. Translating gives CASSLAFSENEQYF. Full variable domain (rest looked up from reference TRBV11-3 and TRBJ2-7): EAGVVQSPRYKIIEKKQPVAFWCNPISGHNTLYWYLQNLGQGPELLIRYENEEAVDDSQLPKDRFSAERLKGVDSTLKIQPAELGDSAVYLCASSLAFSENEQYFGPGTRLTVT.

V usage is TRBV11-3 and J usage is TRBJ2-7; D remains ambiguous. The CDR3 covers 13 residues. Germline V gene sequence: CDR1 SGHNT, CDR2 YENEEA. V lost 1 base to trimming and J lost 6 bases, with 10 bases between them. CDR3 sequence (DNA): TGTGCCAGCAGCTTAGCTCCTCTAGGCGAGCAGTACTTC. Its protein product is CASSLAPLGEQYF.